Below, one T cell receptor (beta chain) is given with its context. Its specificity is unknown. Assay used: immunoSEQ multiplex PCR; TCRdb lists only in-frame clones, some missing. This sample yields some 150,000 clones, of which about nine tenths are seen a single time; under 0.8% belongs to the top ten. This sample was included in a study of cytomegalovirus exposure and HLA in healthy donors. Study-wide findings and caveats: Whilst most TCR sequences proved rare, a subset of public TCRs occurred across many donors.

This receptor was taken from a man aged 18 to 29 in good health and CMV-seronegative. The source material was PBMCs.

In nucleotides, the CDR3 is TGTGCCAGTAGAAACAGGGACACAGATACGCAGTATTTT. Translation gives CASRNRDTDTQYF. V is TRBV19 and J is TRBJ2-3, with a possible D match to TRBD1 (6 bases). This CDR3 has 13 amino acids. Trimming took 6 bases from V and 2 from J, leaving 9 bases between them. Germline CDR1 is LNHDA and CDR2 is SQIVND (reference sequence).